Listed below are T cell receptor beta chains from one sample, sequenced in a study of cytotoxic CD8 clonotypes in ibrutinib-treated CLL. Profiled with immunoSEQ multiplex PCR; TCRdb holds only in-frame clones, not every one. Of about 120,000 clones detected, approximately 85% appear once; the ten largest clones hold roughly 2%. The specimen comprised PBMCs, sampled after 24 months of ibrutinib treatment. These receptors all come from a human donor with chronic lymphocytic leukemia. The CDR3 runs from the conserved cysteine through the conserved F or W. D genes are given only for firm matches. Not every row has a clone size; where given, it reads once, few, many or a size class.

d_call j_call v_call clone_size cdr3_nt cdr3_aa
. TRBJ2-7 TRBV7-8 . TGTGCCAGCAGCTTAGGACGGCGGGCATCCTACGAGCAGTACTTC CASSLGRRASYEQYF
. TRBJ1-2 TRBV29-1 few TGCAGCGTTGAAGTCAAGGGTCGGGGCTACACCTTC CSVEVKGRGYTF
TRBD1 TRBJ2-1 TRBV2 . TGTGCCAGCAGCGGATTAAGGGGACAGGGGAGCTCCTACAATGAGCAGTTCTTC CASSGLRGQGSSYNEQFF
. TRBJ1-5 TRBV4-3 once TGCGCCAGCAGCCAAGGCCGGGATAGCAATCAGCCCCAGCATTTT CASSQGRDSNQPQHF
. TRBJ1-4 TRBV4-1 few TGCGCCAGCAGCCAGGGGACTGTGATGGTGCGTGAAAAACTGTTTTTT CASSQGTVMVREKLFF
TRBD2 TRBJ2-7 TRBV9 . TGTGCCAGCAGCGTAGTGGTCGGGAGGTATTACGAGCAGTACTTC CASSVVVGRYYEQYF
. TRBJ2-2 TRBV18 . TGTGCCAGCTCACTACAGGGCCCGGGGACCGGGGAGCTGTTTTTT CASSLQGPGTGELFF
TRBD1 TRBJ1-6 TRBV7-2 . TGTGCCAGCAGCTTGCACCGGACAGGGAACAATTCACCCCTCCACTTT CASSLHRTGNNSPLHF
TRBD1 TRBJ1-1 TRBV7-8 . TGTGCCAGCAGCTTTCAACTCAGCAGGGGGGGAGCTTTCTTT CASSFQLSRGGAFF
. TRBJ2-2 TRBV28 . TGTGCCAGCAGTTTACAGGGTACCGGGGAGCTGTTTTTT CASSLQGTGELFF
. TRBJ1-5 TRBV28 . TGTGCCACGACGGGGCTGAATCAGCCCCAGCATTTT CATTGLNQPQHF
. TRBJ1-5 TRBV6-5 . TGTGCCAGCAGTAAGGGTCGTGGCAATCAGCCCCAGCATTTT CASSKGRGNQPQHF
TRBD2 TRBJ2-3 TRBV10-3 . TGTGCCATCAGTAGGGGACTAGCGGGAGAGATGGATACGCAGTATTTT CAISRGLAGEMDTQYF
TRBD1 TRBJ2-2 TRBV28 . TGTGCCAGCATCGAAAATAAGTTGGGACAGCCCGCGAACACCGGGGAGCTGTTTTTT CASIENKLGQPANTGELFF
. TRBJ1-5 TRBV28 . TGTGCCAGCAGTTTTGACCCAGGTAGTAATCAGCCCCAGCATTTT CASSFDPGSNQPQHF